This is a list of T cell receptor beta chains from one sample in a study of T cell responses to AZD1222 COVID-19 vaccine. Some clones are missing from TCRdb's copy, which holds only in-frame ones; the method was immunoSEQ multiplex PCR. Of 150,000 to 200,000 clones in the sample, just over 90% were seen once. Sequences were derived from peripheral blood, sampled 28 days after the second AZD1222 dose. The receptors stem from an adult who received the AZD1222 COVID-19 vaccine. Both conserved end residues are part of each CDR3. A D gene is named only where the DNA matches it firmly. Clone sizes are given selectively: once, few, many, or a class where the clone is expanded.

J | V | D | size | CDR3 | DNA
TRBJ2-7 | TRBV29-1 | . | . | CSVRAEGYEQYF | TGCAGCGTGCGGGCCGAAGGCTACGAGCAGTACTTC
TRBJ1-1 | TRBV3-1/TRBV3-2 | . | . | CASSQDMTEAFF | TGTGCCAGCAGCCAAGATATGACTGAAGCTTTCTTT
TRBJ2-7 | TRBV27 | . | . | CASSFSGRAYEQYF | TGTGCCAGCAGTTTTTCTGGCAGGGCCTACGAGCAGTACTTC
TRBJ1-2 | TRBV7-2 | . | . | CASSFLANYGYTF | TGTGCCAGCAGCTTCCTGGCTAACTATGGCTACACCTTC
TRBJ1-2 | TRBV9 | . | few | CASSVGGAYGYTF | TGTGCCAGCAGCGTAGGAGGGGCCTATGGCTACACCTTC
TRBJ1-2 | TRBV5-4 | TRBD1 | . | CASSEQGANYGYTF | TGTGCCAGCAGTGAACAGGGGGCGAACTATGGCTACACCTTC
TRBJ1-2 | TRBV10-2 | TRBD1 | . | CASSETGGDGYTF | TGCGCCAGCAGTGAAACAGGGGGAGATGGCTACACCTTC
TRBJ2-3 | TRBV6-2/TRBV6-3 | . | . | CASSHGTDTQYF | TGTGCCAGCAGTCACGGCACAGATACGCAGTATTTT
TRBJ2-7 | TRBV4-1 | . | . | CASSEGLLSSYEQYF | TGCGCCAGCAGCGAGGGACTTCTCAGCTCCTACGAGCAGTACTTC
TRBJ2-7 | TRBV7-9 | . | . | CASSLAGGPNSYEQYF | TGTGCCAGCAGCTTAGCGGGGGGCCCGAACTCCTACGAGCAGTACTTC
TRBJ1-5 | TRBV7-9 | TRBD1 | once | CASSLGDRLNQPQHF | TGTGCCAGCAGCTTAGGGGACAGGTTAAATCAGCCCCAGCATTTT
TRBJ1-5 | TRBV7-8 | . | . | CASSPGAHQPQHF | TGTGCCAGCAGCCCTGGGGCTCATCAGCCCCAGCATTTT
TRBJ2-7 | TRBV6-2/TRBV6-3 | TRBD1 | . | CASSGPGQNYEQYF | TGTGCCAGCAGTGGCCCGGGACAGAACTACGAGCAGTACTTC
TRBJ1-1 | TRBV6-4 | . | . | CASNMDSPPAEAFF | TGTGCCAGCAATATGGACAGCCCCCCTGCTGAAGCTTTCTTT
TRBJ2-7 | TRBV11-2 | . | . | CASSLVPVEQYF | TGTGCCAGCAGCTTAGTTCCGGTTGAGCAGTACTTC
TRBJ1-5 | TRBV27 | . | . | CASSFNGNQPQHF | TGTGCCAGCAGTTTTAACGGAAATCAGCCCCAGCATTTT